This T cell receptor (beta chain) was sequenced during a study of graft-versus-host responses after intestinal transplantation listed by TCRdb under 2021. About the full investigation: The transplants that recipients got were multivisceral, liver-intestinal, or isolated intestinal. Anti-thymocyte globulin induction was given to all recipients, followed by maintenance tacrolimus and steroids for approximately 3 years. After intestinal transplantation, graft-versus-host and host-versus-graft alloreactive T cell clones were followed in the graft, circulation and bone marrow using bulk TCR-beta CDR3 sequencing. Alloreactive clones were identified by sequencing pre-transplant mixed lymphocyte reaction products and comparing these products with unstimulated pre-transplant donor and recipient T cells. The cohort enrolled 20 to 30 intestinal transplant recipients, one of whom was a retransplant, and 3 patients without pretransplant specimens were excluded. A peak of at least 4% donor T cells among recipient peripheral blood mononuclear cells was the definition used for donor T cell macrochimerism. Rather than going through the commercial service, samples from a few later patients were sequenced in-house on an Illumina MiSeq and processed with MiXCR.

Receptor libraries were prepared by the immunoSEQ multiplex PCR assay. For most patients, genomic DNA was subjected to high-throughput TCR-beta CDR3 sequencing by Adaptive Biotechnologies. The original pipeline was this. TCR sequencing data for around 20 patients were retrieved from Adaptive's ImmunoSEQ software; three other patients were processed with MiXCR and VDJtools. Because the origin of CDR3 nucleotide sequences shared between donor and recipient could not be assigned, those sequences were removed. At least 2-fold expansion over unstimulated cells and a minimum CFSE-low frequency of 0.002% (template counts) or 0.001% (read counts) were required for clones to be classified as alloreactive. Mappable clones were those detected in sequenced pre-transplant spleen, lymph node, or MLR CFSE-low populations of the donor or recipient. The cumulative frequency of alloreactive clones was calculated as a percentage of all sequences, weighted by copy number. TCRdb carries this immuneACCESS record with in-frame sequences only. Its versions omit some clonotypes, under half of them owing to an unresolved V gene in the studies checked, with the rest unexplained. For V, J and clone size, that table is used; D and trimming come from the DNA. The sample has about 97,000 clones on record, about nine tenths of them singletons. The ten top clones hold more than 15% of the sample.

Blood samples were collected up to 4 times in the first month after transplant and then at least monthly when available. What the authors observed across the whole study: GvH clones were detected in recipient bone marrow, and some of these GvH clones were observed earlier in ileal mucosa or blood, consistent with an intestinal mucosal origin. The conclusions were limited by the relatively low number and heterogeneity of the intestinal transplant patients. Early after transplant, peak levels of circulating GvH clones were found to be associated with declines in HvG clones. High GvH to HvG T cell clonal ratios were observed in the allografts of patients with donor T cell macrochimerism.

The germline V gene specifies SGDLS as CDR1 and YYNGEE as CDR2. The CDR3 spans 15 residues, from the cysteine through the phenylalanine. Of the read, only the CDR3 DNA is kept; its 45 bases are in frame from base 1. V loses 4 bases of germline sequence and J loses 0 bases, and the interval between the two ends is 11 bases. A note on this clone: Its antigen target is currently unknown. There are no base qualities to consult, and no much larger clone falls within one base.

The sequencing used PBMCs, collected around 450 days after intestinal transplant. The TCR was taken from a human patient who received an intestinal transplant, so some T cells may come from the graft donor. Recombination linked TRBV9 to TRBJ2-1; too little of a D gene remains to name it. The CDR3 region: CASSSRQSSYNEQFF. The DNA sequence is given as TGTGCCAGCAGCTCAAGACAAAGCTCCTACAATGAGCAGTTCTTC.